The 3 T cell receptor beta chains below were found in one sample sequenced in a study of human T cells and chemical hapten exposure. TCRdb analysed the RACE reads with MiXCR anew, one entry per CDR3 protein. Of around 110,000 distinct CDR3 sequences in the sample, 9.5% to 13% were seen once. Time point of the sample: patch test 1, 2 weeks after DPC sensitization. Treatment defined: therapeutic diphenylcyclopropenone sensitization with weekly scalp DPC. This specimen consisted of whole blood, obtained in connection with sensitization to the hapten diphenylcyclopropenone (DPC). The receptor source for this set is a woman between 50 and 59 years old with alopecia areata. Some clones in this sample may be carry-over from other donors' samples.

The chain has TRBV2 and TRBJ1-4; D gene ambiguous. Germline V gene lookup returns CDR1 SNHLY and CDR2 FYNNEI. V lost 4 bases and J 7 bases, leaving 4 bases between the germline ends. This CDR3 has 11 residues. As DNA, the CDR3 is TGTGCCAGCAGTGCAGGTGAAAAACTGTTTTTT. Protein: CASSAGEKLFF.

This clonotype was picked up a small number of times. V usage is TRBV5-1 and J usage is TRBJ2-7, with TRBD2 matching over 9 bases. The CDR3 is 16 residues long. CDR1 and CDR2 (germline): SGHRS, YFSETQ. With 4 bases clipped from V and 2 bases from J, the junction kept 10 bases outside the gene matches. CDR3 protein: CASSRREGAGTYEQYF. The CDR3 DNA is TGCGCCAGCAGCCGGCGGGAGGGAGCGGGCACCTACGAGCAGTACTTC.

The chain has TRBV20-1 and TRBJ2-7; TRBD2 matches at 12 bases. The CDR3 totals 15 residues. The germline gives CDR1 DFQATT, CDR2 SNEGSKA (reference sequence). J lost 0 bases, V lost 5 bases, and 5 bases had no gene match. The DNA of the CDR3 is TGCAGTGCTCTAAAGACTAGCGGGAGCTCCTACGAGCAGTACTTC. This gives the protein CSALKTSGSSYEQYF.